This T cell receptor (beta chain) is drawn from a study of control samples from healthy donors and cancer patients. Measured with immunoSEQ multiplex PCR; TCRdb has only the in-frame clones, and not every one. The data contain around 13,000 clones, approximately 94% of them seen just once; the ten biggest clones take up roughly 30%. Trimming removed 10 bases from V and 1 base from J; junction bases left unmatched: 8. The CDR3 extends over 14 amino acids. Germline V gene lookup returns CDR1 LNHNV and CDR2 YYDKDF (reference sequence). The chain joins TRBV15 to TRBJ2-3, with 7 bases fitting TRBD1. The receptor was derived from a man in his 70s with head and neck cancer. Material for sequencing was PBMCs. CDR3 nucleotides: TGTGCCAGCAAGAGACAGGGCCGCACAGATACGCAGTATTTT. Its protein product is CASKRQGRTDTQYF.